This T cell receptor (beta chain) derives from a study of blood T cells in healthy people across ages. For the second PCR, which ran for roughly 6 to 11 cycles, a sample-barcoded 5' primer and a J-beta primer mix were used. One entry per CDR3 protein, called by TCRdb with MiXCR from the 5' RACE reads. Of about 680,000 distinct CDR3 sequences listed, around half are singletons. The germline CDR1 and CDR2 sequences are DFQATT and SNEGSKA (reference sequence). The CDR3 has 14 residues. With 3 bases clipped from V and 5 bases from J, the junction kept 5 bases outside the gene matches. The TCR originated in a woman between 55 and 75 years old in good health. The chain couples TRBV20-1 to TRBJ2-3, with TRBD1 matching 10 bases. The sample was blood. CDR3 sequence (DNA): TGCAGTGCTAGTGGGGACAGGGGACTAGATACGCAGTATTTT. Its protein is CSASGDRGLDTQYF.